The following is a TCR beta chain sequence with its context. This sample was included in a study of control samples from healthy donors and cancer patients. Profiling relied on immunoSEQ multiplex PCR, and the TCRdb table lists in-frame clones only, not all of them. The table has some 51,000 clones, 88% seen once; the top ten hold approximately 4%. After removal of 3 bases from V and 10 bases from J, the junction contained 7 bases not matched to a gene. CDR1 MNHEY and CDR2 SMNVEV come from the germline V gene (reference sequence). The CDR3 is made up of 15 amino acids. Sequenced material: blood. The sequence came from a man aged 50 to 60 in good health. The V call is TRBV27, the J call TRBJ1-4; TRBD1 matches 11 bases. CDR3 DNA: TGTGCCAGCAGTTTTTTGGGACAGGGGGAAGGAAAACTGTTTTTT. Protein: CASSFLGQGEGKLFF.